The clone carrying this T cell receptor (beta chain) was observed a few times. Its antigen remains unidentified. CD45RO negativity and positive selection for CCR7 defined naive CD8 cells, a population that excluded terminally differentiated effector memory CD45RA+ cells. The data were taken from a study of shared clonotypes between healthy human individuals. Whole-study results and caveats: Between a few donors, naive CD4 clonotypes were shared at a level of about 5%. Tissues were not sampled, only blood, and their repertoires likely differ. Few donors restricted represented genetic and exposure-history diversity.

Profiled with immunoSEQ multiplex PCR; TCRdb holds only in-frame clones, not every one. Of about 600,000 clones listed, less than 97% were seen once; the top ten hold 0.11%. Sequencing was done on a sample of naive CD8+ T cells sorted from blood. The receptor was derived from a woman aged 30 to 39 in good health.

This CDR3 is CASSATDRNTEAFF. CDR3 in DNA: TGTGCCAGCAGTGCGACCGACAGGAACACTGAAGCTTTCTTT. V and J are TRBV27 and TRBJ1-1; D might be TRBD1 (5 bases). The V and J ends lost 5 bases and 1 base respectively, with 11 bases between them. Germline CDR1 and CDR2: MNHEY and SMNVEV (reference sequence). The CDR3 loop spans 14 amino acids.